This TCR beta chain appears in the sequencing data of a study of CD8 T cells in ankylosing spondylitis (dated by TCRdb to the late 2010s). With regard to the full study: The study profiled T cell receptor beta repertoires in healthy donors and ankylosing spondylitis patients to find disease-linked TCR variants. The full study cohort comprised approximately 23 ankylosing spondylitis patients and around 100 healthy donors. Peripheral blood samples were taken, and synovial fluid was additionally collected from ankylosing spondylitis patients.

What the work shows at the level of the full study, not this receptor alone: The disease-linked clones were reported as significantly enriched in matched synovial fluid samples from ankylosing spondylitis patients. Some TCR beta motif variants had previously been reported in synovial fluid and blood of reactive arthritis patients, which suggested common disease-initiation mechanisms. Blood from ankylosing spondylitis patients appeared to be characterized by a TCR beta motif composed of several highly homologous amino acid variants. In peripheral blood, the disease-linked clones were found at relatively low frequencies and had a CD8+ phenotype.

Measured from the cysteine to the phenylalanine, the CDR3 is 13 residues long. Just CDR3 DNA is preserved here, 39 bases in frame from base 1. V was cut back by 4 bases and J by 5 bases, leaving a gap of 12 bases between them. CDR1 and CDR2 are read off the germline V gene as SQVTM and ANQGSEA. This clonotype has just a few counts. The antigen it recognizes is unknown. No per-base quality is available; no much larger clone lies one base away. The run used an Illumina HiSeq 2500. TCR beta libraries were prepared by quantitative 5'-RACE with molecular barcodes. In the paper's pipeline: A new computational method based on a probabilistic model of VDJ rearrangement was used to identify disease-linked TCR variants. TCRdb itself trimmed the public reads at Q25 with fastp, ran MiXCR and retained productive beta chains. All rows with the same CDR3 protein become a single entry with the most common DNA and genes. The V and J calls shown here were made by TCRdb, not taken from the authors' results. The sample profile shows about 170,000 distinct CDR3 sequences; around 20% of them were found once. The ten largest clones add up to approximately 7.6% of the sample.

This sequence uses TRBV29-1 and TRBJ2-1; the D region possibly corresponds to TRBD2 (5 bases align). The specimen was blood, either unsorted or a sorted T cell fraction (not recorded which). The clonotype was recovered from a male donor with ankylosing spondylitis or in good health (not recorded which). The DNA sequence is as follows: TGCAGCGTTGTCTTCCTAGCTCACAATGAGCAGTTCTTC. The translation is CSVVFLAHNEQFF.